This T cell receptor (beta chain) emerged from a study of CD8 T cells in Susac syndrome. Memory subsets were defined for TEMRA sorting by CD27 and CD45RA staining. Germline loops: CDR1 SNHLY, CDR2 FYNNEI. This CDR3 has 14 residues. V lost 1 base, J lost 7 bases, and 13 bases lay in between. RNA in amounts of about 0.5 to 1 ug was reverse transcribed with random hexamers. TCRdb fed the immunoSEQ multiplex PCR reads into MiXCR, producing one record per CDR3 protein. The repertoire holds around 1,700 distinct CDR3 sequences, with 64% as singletons. The specimen sequenced was CD8+ TEMRA cells from PBMCs. The subset here: FACS-sorted terminally differentiated effector memory CD8+ T cells re-expressing CD45RA (CD8+ TEMRA). This sequence was found in a human donor with Susac syndrome. This chain connects TRBV2 to TRBJ1-1, with D possibly TRBD1 on 6 matching bases. The CDR3 protein is CASSEGAGAFEAFF. The CDR3 nucleotides read TGTGCCAGCAGTGAAGGGGCAGGGGCCTTTGAAGCTTTCTTT.